This T cell receptor beta chain came from a study of cytotoxic CD8 clonotypes in ibrutinib-treated CLL. About the study: The sample average was roughly 240,000 productive templates and 85,000 to 100,000 productive rearrangements.

Germline assignment: CDR1 LGHNA and CDR2 YNFKEQ. The ends were cut back, 0 bases at V and 3 bases at J, with 9 bases in the middle. CDR3 length equals 15 residues. Library input was about 1.8 micrograms of DNA from cryopreserved PBMCs. The data were produced by immunoSEQ multiplex PCR, yet TCRdb's version contains in-frame clones alone and is incomplete. Of 80,000 to 95,000 clones in the sample, 70% to 80% were seen once. This clonotype was sampled from a human donor with chronic lymphocytic leukemia. Sequencing used PBMCs, obtained after 12 months of ibrutinib treatment. This rearrangement joins TRBV4-2 to TRBJ2-1; D remains ambiguous. In nucleotides, the CDR3 is TGTGCCAGCAGCCAAGATAGGCAGAGCTACAATGAGCAGTTCTTC. Translation gives CASSQDRQSYNEQFF.